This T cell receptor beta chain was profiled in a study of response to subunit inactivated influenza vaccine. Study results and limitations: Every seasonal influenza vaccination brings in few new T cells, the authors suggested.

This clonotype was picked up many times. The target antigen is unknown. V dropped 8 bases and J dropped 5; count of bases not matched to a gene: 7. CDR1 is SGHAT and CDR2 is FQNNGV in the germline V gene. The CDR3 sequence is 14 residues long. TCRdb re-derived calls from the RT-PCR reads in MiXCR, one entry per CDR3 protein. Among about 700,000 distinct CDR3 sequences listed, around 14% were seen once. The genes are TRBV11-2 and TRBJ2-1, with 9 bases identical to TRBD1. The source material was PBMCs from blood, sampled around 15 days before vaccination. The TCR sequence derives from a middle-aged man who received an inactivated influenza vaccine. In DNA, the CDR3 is TGTGCCAGCCACATGGGACAGGGAAACAATGAGCAGTTCTTC. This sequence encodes CASHMGQGNNEQFF. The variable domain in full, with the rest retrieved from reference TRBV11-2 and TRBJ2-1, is EAGVAQSPRYKIIEKRQSVAFWCNPISGHATLYWYQQILGQGPKLLIQFQNNGVVDDSQLPKDRFSAERLKGVDSTLKIQPAKLEDSAVYLCASHMGQGNNEQFFGPGTRLTVL.